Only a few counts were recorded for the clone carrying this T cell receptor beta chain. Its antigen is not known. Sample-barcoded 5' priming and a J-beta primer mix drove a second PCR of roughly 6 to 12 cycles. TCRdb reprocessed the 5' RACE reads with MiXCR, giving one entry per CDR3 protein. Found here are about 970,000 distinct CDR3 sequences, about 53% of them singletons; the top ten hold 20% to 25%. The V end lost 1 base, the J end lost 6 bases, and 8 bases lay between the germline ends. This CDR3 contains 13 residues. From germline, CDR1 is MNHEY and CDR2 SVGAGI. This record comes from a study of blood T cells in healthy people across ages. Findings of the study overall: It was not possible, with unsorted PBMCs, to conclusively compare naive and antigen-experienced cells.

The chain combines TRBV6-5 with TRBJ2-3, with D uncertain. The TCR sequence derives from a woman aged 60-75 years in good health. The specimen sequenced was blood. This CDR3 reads CASSYLLSDTQYF. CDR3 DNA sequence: TGTGCCAGCAGTTACTTGTTGTCGGATACGCAGTATTTT.